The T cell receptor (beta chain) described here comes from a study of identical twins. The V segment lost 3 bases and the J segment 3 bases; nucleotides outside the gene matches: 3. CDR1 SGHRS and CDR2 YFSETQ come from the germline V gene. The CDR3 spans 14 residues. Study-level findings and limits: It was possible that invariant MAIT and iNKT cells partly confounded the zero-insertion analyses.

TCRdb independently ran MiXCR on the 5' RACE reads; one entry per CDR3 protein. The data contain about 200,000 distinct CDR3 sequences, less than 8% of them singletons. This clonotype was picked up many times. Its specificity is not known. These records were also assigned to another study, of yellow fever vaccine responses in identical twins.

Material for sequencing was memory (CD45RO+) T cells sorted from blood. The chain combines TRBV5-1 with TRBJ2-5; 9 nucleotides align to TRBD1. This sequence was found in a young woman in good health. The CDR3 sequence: CASSSGTGKETQYF. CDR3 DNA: TGCGCCAGCAGCTCAGGGACAGGGAAAGAGACCCAGTACTTC.